Listed below are T cell receptor beta chains from one sample, sequenced in a study of T cell repertoires in cytomegalovirus infection. MiXCR was run by TCRdb on the reads, yielding one entry per CDR3 protein. The sample has approximately 730,000 distinct CDR3 sequences; around 29% are singletons. No antigens are known for them. The sample in question was cultured CD8+ T cells from PBMCs, obtained from culture after CMV antigen stimulation. These receptor sequences come from a human donor in good health (CMV status not recorded). Some clones in this sample may be carry-over from other donors' samples. CDR3s include the opening cysteine and the closing phenylalanine or tryptophan. Not every row has a clone size; where given, it reads once, few, many or a size class.

len | j_gene | abundance | v_gene | CDR3aa
14 | TRBJ2-5 | - | TRBV4-1 | CASSQARARETQYF
12 | TRBJ2-1 | - | TRBV7-9 | CASSLDRGLPFF
15 | TRBJ2-1 | - | TRBV10-3 | CAISDKSVINNEQFF
19 | TRBJ2-6 | - | TRBV27 | CASKPIFGTGGSGANVLTF
15 | TRBJ1-2 | - | TRBV14 | CASSPGGPTNYGYTF
14 | TRBJ2-1 | - | TRBV10-3 | CAILGTSGDNEQFF
16 | TRBJ1-1 | - | TRBV7-8 | CASSLTQGAEDTEAFF
13 | TRBJ1-2 | few | TRBV12-3/TRBV12-4 | CASIGRGVDGYTF
13 | TRBJ1-5 | few | TRBV15 | CATSLGAGQPQHF
16 | TRBJ1-2 | few | TRBV6-6 | CASRRDSRGDWYGYTF
15 | TRBJ1-5 | many | TRBV7-8 | CASSLVGNSNQPQHF